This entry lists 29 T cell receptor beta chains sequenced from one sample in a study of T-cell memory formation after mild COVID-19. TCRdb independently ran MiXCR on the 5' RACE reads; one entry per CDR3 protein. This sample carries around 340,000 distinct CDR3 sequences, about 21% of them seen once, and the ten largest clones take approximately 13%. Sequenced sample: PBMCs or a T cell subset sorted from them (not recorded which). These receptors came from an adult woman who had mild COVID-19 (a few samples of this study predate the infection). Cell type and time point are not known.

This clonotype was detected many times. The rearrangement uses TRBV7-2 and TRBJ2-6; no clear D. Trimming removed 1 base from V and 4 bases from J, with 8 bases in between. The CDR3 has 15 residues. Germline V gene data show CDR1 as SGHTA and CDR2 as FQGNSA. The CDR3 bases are TGTGCCAGCAGCTTAGGGGGTGCGGGGGCCAACGTCCTGACTTTC. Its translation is CASSLGGAGANVLTF.

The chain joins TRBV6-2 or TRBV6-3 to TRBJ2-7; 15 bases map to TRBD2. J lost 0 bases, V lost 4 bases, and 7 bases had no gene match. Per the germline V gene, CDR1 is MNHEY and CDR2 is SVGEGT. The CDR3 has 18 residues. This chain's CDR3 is CASSFPGLAGGPSYEQYF. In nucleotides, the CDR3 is TGTGCCAGCAGTTTCCCTGGACTAGCGGGGGGGCCCTCCTACGAGCAGTACTTC.

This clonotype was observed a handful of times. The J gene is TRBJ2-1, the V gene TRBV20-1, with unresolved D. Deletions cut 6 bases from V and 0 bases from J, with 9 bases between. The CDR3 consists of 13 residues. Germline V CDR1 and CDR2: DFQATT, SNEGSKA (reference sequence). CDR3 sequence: CSATLSSYNEQFF. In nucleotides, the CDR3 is TGCAGTGCAACCCTCAGCTCCTACAATGAGCAGTTCTTC.

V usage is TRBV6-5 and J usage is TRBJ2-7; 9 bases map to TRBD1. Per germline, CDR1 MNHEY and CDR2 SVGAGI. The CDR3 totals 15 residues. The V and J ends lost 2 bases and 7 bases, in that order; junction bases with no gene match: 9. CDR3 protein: CASSYAGTGRREQYF. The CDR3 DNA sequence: TGTGCCAGCAGTTACGCCGGGACAGGGAGGCGTGAGCAGTACTTC.

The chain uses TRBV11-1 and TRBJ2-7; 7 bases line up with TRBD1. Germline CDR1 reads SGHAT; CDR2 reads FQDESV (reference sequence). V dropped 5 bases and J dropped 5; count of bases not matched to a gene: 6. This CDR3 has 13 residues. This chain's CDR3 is CASSRDRVHEQYF. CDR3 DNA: TGTGCCAGCAGCCGCGACAGGGTCCACGAGCAGTACTTC.

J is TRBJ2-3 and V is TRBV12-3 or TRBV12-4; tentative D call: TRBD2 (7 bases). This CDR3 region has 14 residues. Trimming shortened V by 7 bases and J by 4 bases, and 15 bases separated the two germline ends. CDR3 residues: CASNPWGGSDTQYF. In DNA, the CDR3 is TGTGCCAGCAACCCTTGGGGGGGCTCAGATACGCAGTATTTT.

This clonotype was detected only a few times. This CDR3 is CAISDETTRGYTF. The CDR3 DNA is TGTGCCATCAGTGATGAGACAACTCGTGGCTACACCTTC. The chain employs TRBV10-3 and TRBJ1-2; unclear D gene. The CDR3 length is 13 residues. The V end was cut by 3 bases, the J end by 7 bases, with 12 bases between. The germline gives CDR1 ENHRY, CDR2 SYGVKD.

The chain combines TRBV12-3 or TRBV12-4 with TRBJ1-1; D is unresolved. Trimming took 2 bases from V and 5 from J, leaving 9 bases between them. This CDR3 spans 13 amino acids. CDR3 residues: CASSLWTATEAFF. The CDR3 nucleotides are TGTGCCAGCAGTTTATGGACGGCAACTGAAGCTTTCTTT.

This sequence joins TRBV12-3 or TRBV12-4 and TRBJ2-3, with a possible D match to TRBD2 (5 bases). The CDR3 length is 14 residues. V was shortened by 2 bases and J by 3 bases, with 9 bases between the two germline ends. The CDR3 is CASSLRGQTDTQYF. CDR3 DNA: TGTGCCAGCAGTTTACGGGGTCAGACAGATACGCAGTATTTT.

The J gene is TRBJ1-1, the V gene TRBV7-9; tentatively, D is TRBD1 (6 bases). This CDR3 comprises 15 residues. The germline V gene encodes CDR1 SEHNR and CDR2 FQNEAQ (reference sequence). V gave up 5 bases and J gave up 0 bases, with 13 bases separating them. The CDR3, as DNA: TGTGCCAGCAGCCCCCGTCAGGGGATGAACACTGAAGCTTTCTTT. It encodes CASSPRQGMNTEAFF.

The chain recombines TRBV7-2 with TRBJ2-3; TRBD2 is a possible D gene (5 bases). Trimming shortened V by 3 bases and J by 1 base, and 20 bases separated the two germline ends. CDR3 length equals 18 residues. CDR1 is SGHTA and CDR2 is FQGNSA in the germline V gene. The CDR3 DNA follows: TGTGCCAGCAGCTTCTTATTTGGCGAGGGAATCGGCACAGATACGCAGTATTTT. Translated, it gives CASSFLFGEGIGTDTQYF.

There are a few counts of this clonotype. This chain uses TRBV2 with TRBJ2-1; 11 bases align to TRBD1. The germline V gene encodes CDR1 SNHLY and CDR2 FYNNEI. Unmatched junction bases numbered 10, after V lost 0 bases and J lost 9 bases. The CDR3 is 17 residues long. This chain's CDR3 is CASSEASGQGVRGEQFF. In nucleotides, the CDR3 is TGTGCCAGCAGTGAAGCTTCGGGACAGGGGGTTAGAGGTGAGCAGTTCTTC. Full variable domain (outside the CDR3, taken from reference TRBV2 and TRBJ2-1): EPEVTQTPSHQVTQMGQEVILRCVPISNHLYFYWYRQILGQKVEFLVSFYNNEISEKSEIFDDQFSVERPDGSNFTLKIRSTKLEDSAMYFCASSEASGQGVRGEQFFGPGTRLTVL.

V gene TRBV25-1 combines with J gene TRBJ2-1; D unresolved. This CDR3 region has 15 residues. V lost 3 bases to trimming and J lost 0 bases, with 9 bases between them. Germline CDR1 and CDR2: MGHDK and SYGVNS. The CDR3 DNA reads TGTGCCAGCAGTGATATCCCAGGCTCCTACAATGAGCAGTTCTTC. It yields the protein CASSDIPGSYNEQFF.

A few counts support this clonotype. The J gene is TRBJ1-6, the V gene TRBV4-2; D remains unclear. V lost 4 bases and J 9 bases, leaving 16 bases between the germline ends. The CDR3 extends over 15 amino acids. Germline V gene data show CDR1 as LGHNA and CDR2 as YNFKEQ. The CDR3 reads CASSPQVGEASPLHF. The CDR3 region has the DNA TGTGCCAGCAGCCCCCAAGTCGGCGAGGCTTCACCCCTCCACTTT.

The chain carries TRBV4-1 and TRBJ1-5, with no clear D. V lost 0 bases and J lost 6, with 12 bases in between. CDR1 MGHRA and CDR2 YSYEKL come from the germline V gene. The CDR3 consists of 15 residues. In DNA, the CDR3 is TGCGCCAGCAGCCAAGAGTCGGCAGGATTTCAGCCCCAGCATTTT. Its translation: CASSQESAGFQPQHF.

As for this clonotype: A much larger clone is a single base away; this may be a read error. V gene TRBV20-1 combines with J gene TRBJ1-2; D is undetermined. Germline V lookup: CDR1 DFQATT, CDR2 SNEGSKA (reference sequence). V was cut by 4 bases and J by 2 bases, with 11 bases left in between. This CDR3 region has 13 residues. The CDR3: CSATVNRNYGYTF. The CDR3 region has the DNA TGCAGTGCTACAGTGAATCGGAACTATGGCTACACCTTC.

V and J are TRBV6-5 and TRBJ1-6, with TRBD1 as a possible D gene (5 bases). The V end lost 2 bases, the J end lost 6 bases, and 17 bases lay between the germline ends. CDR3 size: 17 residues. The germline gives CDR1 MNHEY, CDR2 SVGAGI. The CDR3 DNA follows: TGTGCCAGCAGTTACACCTCGCGTCCCGGGGGTAATTCACCCCTCCACTTT. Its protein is CASSYTSRPGGNSPLHF.

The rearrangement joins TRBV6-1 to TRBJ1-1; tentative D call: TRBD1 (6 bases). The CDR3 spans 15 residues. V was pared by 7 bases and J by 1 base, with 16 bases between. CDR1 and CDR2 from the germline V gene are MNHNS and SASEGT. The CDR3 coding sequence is TGTGCCAGCACAGGGGCTCGGGGTAAGAACACTGAAGCTTTCTTT. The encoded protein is CASTGARGKNTEAFF.

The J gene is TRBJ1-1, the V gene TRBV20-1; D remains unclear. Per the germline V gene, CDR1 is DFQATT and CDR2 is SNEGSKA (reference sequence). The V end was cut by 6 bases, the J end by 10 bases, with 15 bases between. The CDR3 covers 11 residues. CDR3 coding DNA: TGCAGTGCACCTATCCCGGGGAGAGCTTTCTTT. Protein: CSAPIPGRAFF.

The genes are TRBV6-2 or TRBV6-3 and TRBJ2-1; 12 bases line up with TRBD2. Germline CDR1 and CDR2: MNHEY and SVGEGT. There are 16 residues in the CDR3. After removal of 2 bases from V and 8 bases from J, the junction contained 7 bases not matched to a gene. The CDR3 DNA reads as TGTGCCAGCAGTTACCCGACTAGCGGGAGTTTCGATGAGCAGTTCTTC. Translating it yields CASSYPTSGSFDEQFF.

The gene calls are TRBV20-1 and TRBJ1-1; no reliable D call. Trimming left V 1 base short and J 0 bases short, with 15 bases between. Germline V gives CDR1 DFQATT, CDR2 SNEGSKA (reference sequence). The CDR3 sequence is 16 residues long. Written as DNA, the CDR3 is TGCAGTGCTAGAGGGGCTGCGACCGACCTGAACACTGAAGCTTTCTTT. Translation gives CSARGAATDLNTEAFF.

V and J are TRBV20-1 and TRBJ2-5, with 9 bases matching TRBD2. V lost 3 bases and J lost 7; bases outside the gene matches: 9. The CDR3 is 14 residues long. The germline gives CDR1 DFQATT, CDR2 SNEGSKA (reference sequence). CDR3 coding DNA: TGCAGTGCTAGTATAGCGGGAGTCACCCCGACCCAGTACTTC. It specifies CSASIAGVTPTQYF.

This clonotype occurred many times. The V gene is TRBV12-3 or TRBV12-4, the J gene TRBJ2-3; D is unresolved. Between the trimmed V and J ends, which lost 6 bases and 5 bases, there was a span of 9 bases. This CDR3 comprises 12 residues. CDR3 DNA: TGTGCCAGCAGCCCTCGTGGAGATACGCAGTATTTT. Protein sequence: CASSPRGDTQYF.

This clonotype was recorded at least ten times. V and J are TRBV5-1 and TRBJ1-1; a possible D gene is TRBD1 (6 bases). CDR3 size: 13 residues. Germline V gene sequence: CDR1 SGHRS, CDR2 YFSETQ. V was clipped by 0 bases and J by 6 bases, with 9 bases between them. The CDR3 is CASSLDRVAEAFF. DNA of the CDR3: TGCGCCAGCAGCTTGGACAGGGTCGCTGAAGCTTTCTTT.

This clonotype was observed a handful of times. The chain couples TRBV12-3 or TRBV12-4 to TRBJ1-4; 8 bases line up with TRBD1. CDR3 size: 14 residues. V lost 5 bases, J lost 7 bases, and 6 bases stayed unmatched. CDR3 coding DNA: TGTGCCAGCAGTGCAGGGGGCGGTGGTGAAAAACTGTTTTTT. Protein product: CASSAGGGGEKLFF.

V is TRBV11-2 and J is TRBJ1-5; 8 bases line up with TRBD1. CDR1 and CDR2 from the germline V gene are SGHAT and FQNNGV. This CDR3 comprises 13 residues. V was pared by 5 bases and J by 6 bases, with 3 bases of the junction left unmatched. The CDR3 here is CASSPTGVQPQHF. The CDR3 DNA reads TGTGCCAGCAGCCCGACAGGGGTTCAGCCCCAGCATTTT. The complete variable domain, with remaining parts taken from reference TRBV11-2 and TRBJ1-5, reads EAGVAQSPRYKIIEKRQSVAFWCNPISGHATLYWYQQILGQGPKLLIQFQNNGVVDDSQLPKDRFSAERLKGVDSTLKIQPAKLEDSAVYLCASSPTGVQPQHFGDGTRLSIL.

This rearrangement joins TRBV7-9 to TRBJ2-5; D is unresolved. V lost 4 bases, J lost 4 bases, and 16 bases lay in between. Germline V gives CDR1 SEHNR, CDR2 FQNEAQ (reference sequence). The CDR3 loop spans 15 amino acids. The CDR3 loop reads CASSSWTRTGETQYF. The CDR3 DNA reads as TGTGCCAGCAGCTCCTGGACCAGAACGGGAGAGACCCAGTACTTC. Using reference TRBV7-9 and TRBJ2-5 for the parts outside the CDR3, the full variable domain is DTGVSQNPRHKITKRGQNVTFRCDPISEHNRLYWYRQTLGQGPEFLTYFQNEAQLEKSRLLSDRFSAERPKGSFSTLEIQRTEQGDSAMYLCASSSWTRTGETQYFGPGTRLLVL.

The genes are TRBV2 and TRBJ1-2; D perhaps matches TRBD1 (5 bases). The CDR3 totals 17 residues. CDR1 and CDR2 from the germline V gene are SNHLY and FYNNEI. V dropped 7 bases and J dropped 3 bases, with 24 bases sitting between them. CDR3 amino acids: CASIPGPGRGVYYGYTF. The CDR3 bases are TGTGCCAGCATCCCCGGACCGGGTCGGGGGGTCTACTATGGCTACACCTTC.

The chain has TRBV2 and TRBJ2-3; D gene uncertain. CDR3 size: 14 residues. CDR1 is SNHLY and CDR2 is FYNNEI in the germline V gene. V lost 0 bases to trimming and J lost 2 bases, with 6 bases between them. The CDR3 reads CASSEARSTDTQYF. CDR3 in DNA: TGTGCCAGCAGTGAAGCGCGGTCCACAGATACGCAGTATTTT.